This T cell receptor (beta chain) is from a study of cytomegalovirus exposure and HLA in healthy donors. About the study: As released early, the data held 70 million to 100 million unique TCRs from HLA-typed donors.

Germline V lookup: CDR1 LGHNA, CDR2 YSLEER. The J segment lost 3 bases and the V segment lost 1 base, leaving 2 bases of the junction unmatched. The length of the CDR3 is 15 residues. The donors, nominally healthy at sampling, likely had unrecorded immune exposures. Study results and caveats: A missense variant in DCLRE1C was later tied to TCR beta V- and J-gene trimming.

With respect to this clone: The target antigen is unknown.

Researchers ran the PCR with 60 Vbeta and 13 Jbeta primers. Source study methods: It was a later analysis that counted about 80 million unique TCR beta chains, of which approximately 11 million were shared. Repertoires were generated with immunoSEQ multiplex PCR, while TCRdb's copy carries only in-frame clones and drops some. V and J calls and clone size are given by that table; D and trimming were obtained from the DNA. The sample carries 150,000 to 170,000 clones, roughly four fifths recorded once. The chain has TRBV4-3 and TRBJ2-1; 8 nucleotides align to TRBD2. The source is a man between 18 and 29 years old in good health and CMV-seronegative. Sequencing was carried out using PBMCs. The CDR3 sequence: CASSQVTSGYNEQFF. CDR3 DNA sequence: TGCGCCAGCAGCCAAGTAACTAGCGGCTACAATGAGCAGTTCTTC.